This T cell receptor beta chain was identified during a study of CD8 T cells in ankylosing spondylitis. This clonotype was detected a few times. TCRdb processed the 5' RACE reads anew with MiXCR; each CDR3 protein has one entry. Of 150,000 to 200,000 distinct CDR3 sequences detected, 11% appear once; the ten largest clones hold 25% to 35%. CDR1 and CDR2 (germline): SGHDT, YYEEEE. The CDR3 runs 18 residues. V was clipped by 4 bases and J by 0 bases; unmatched bases: 8. Sequenced material: blood, either unsorted or a sorted T cell fraction (not recorded which). The chain carries TRBV5-6 and TRBJ2-3; 13 positions match TRBD2. This receptor was identified in a male donor with ankylosing spondylitis or in good health (not recorded which). CDR3 in amino acids: CASSASGTSGMSTDTQYF. Here the CDR3 DNA reads TGTGCCAGCAGCGCATCCGGGACTAGCGGGATGAGCACAGATACGCAGTATTTT.